These 16 T cell receptor beta chains were all obtained from the same sample, sequenced in a study of blood T cell repertoires in COVID-19. This table comes from immunoSEQ multiplex PCR, and its TCRdb copy is limited to in-frame clones, with some not included. Here the sample spans about 190,000 clones, around 91% being singletons. Input material: peripheral blood. Receptor source: a man between 45 and 60 years old with acute or convalescent COVID-19.

A note on this clone: An end of the junction differs from the germline gene, which may be a read error. The chain has TRBV5-1 and TRBJ2-3, with D possibly matching TRBD1 (5 bases). The CDR3 has 15 amino acids. Germline V CDR1 and CDR2: SGHRS, YFSETQ. Here the CDR3 reads CGSKEGPQGTDTQYF. In nucleotides, the CDR3 is TGCGGCAGCAAGGAAGGACCCCAGGGAACAGATACGCAGTATTTT. Variable domain in full (rest from reference TRBV5-1 and TRBJ2-3): KAGVTQTPRYLIKTRGQQVTLSCSPISGHRSVSWYQQTPGQGLQFLFEYFSETQRNKGNFPGRFSGRQFSNSRSEMNVSTLELGDSALYLCGSKEGPQGTDTQYFGPGTRLTVL.

The V and J genes are TRBV10-3 and TRBJ2-7, with D maybe TRBD1 (5 bases). V lost 4 bases and J lost 2, with 9 bases in between. CDR1 and CDR2 (germline): ENHRY, SYGVKD. This CDR3 region has 13 residues. CDR3 nucleotides: TGTGCCATCAGTGGGGGCGGTACCTACGAGCAGTACTTC. Protein sequence: CAISGGGTYEQYF.

This clone has a single count. V gene TRBV6-5 combines with J gene TRBJ2-3; TRBD2 matches at 8 bases. The V segment lost 6 bases and the J segment 3 bases; nucleotides outside the gene matches: 2. The CDR3 spans 13 residues. CDR1 is MNHEY, CDR2 SVGAGI, per germline. This CDR3 is CASRAGGTDTQYF. The CDR3 DNA reads TGTGCCAGCAGGGCGGGGGGTACAGATACGCAGTATTTT.

The chain has TRBV9 and TRBJ2-7; TRBD2 matches at 10 bases. This CDR3 is built from 16 residues. The V segment lost 9 bases and the J segment 1 base; nucleotides outside the gene matches: 13. Per the germline V gene, CDR1 is SGDLS and CDR2 is YYNGEE. This chain's CDR3 is CATTSGTDLNSYEQYF. DNA for the CDR3: TGTGCCACCACTAGCGGGACCGACCTAAATTCCTACGAGCAGTACTTC.

V and J are TRBV30 and TRBJ2-7; D possibly corresponds to TRBD1 (5 bases). Per germline, CDR1 GTSNPN and CDR2 SVGIG (reference sequence). V gave up 6 bases and J gave up 4 bases, with 10 bases separating them. The CDR3 loop spans 11 amino acids. In DNA form, the CDR3 reads TGTGCCTGTAAGACAGAATACGAGCAGTACTTC. This gives the protein CACKTEYEQYF.

The genes are TRBV19 and TRBJ1-1; 9 bases agree with TRBD1. CDR3 length: 14 residues. Losses at the gene ends were 6 bases for V and 5 bases for J; bases not matched to a gene: 7. Germline CDR1 LNHDA, CDR2 SQIVND (reference sequence). CDR3 sequence reads: CASSDGQGLTEAFF. The CDR3 DNA reads as TGTGCCAGTAGCGACGGACAGGGGCTAACTGAAGCTTTCTTT.

In its sample, this clone was seen once. The chain combines TRBV6-2 or TRBV6-3 with TRBJ2-7, with TRBD2 as a possible D gene (5 bases). The CDR3 length is 16 residues. Germline CDR1 is MNHEY and CDR2 is SVGEGT. The V end lost 0 bases, the J end lost 4 bases, and 16 bases lay between the germline ends. In nucleotides, the CDR3 is TGTGCCAGCAGTTACTCCTCGTCTCTTGAGGGTTACGAGCAGTACGTC. It codes for CASSYSSSLEGYEQYV.

V usage is TRBV19 and J usage is TRBJ2-4; D uncertain. Trimming stripped 0 bases from V and 4 bases from J, with 10 bases between. Germline assignment: CDR1 LNHDA and CDR2 SQIVND (reference sequence). CDR3 length: 15 residues. The CDR3 sequence is CASSIDTVRKNIQYF. In DNA form, the CDR3 reads TGTGCCAGTAGTATAGACACCGTGAGAAAAAACATTCAGTACTTC.

This clone was detected once. The V and J genes are TRBV7-7 and TRBJ2-7; 9 bases fit TRBD1. The V segment lost 5 bases and the J segment 1 base; nucleotides outside the gene matches: 6. Germline lookup yields CDR1 SSHAT and CDR2 FNYEAQ (reference sequence). The CDR3 loop spans 15 amino acids. The CDR3 DNA follows: TGTGCCAGCAGCCCCGGGACAGGGATTTCCTACGAGCAGTACTTC. Translated: CASSPGTGISYEQYF.

The chain employs TRBV5-1 and TRBJ2-2; D is perhaps TRBD1 (5 bases). V dropped 0 bases and J dropped 0 bases, with 6 bases sitting between them. The CDR3 sequence is 15 residues long. CDR1 is SGHRS, CDR2 YFSETQ, per germline. CDR3 amino acids: CASSLGGSNTGELFF. The DNA of the CDR3 is TGCGCCAGCAGCTTGGGGGGCTCGAACACCGGGGAGCTGTTTTTT.

In its sample, this clone was seen a few times. The chain recombines TRBV27 with TRBJ1-2, with 7 bases matching TRBD1. This CDR3 is 15 amino acids long. From germline, CDR1 is MNHEY and CDR2 SMNVEV (reference sequence). V shed 5 bases, J shed 4 bases, and the junction held 10 bases outside the gene matches. Here the CDR3 DNA reads TGTGCCAGCAGTGTACAGGGGTCCCCGGCCTATGGCTACACCTTC. Translated, it gives CASSVQGSPAYGYTF.

The chain combines TRBV29-1 with TRBJ2-5; D call uncertain. Trimming pared 0 bases from V and 1 base from J, leaving 15 bases between. The CDR3 has 16 residues. Germline V CDR1 and CDR2: SQVTM, ANQGSEA. The CDR3 DNA reads as TGCAGCGTTGAAGATCGACAACCCTACCCCCAAGAGACCCAGTACTTC. Translated, it gives CSVEDRQPYPQETQYF.

The chain couples TRBV6-5 to TRBJ2-7, with D perhaps matching TRBD1 (6 bases). CDR3 size: 13 residues. Germline CDR1 reads MNHEY; CDR2 reads SVGAGI. The germline V and J ends were trimmed by 10 bases and 2 bases, with 15 bases remaining between them. The CDR3 spells CATARDTAYEQYV. In nucleotides, the CDR3 is TGTGCCACCGCCAGGGACACCGCCTACGAGCAGTACGTC.

The V call is TRBV21-1, the J call TRBJ1-3; TRBD1 was called by the table and not checked on the DNA. TRBV21-1 is flagged as a pseudogene. CDR3 length equals 15 residues. CDR3: CASSKEVPGGNTIYF. DNA for the CDR3: TGTGCCAGCAGCAAAGAAGTCCCAGGAGGAAACACCATATATTTT.

The gene calls are TRBV7-2 and TRBJ2-7; TRBD1 is a possible D gene (7 bases). The V gene's germline CDR1 is SGHTA and CDR2 FQGNSA. This CDR3 spans 14 amino acids. V was pared by 5 bases and J by 2 bases, with 13 bases between. The CDR3 region has the DNA TGTGCCAGCAGCCAGGGGGGACAAGCCTACGAGCAGTACGTC. Residues: CASSQGGQAYEQYV.

This sequence joins TRBV4-1 and TRBJ2-5; 7 bases are shared with TRBD2. This CDR3 has 18 residues. Germline trimming cut 0 bases from V and 5 bases from J; bases unmatched to any gene: 15. Germline values: CDR1 MGHRA, CDR2 YSYEKL. CDR3 nucleotides: TGCGCCAGCAGCCAAGAGTGGGGCGGGAGTGTCTCGCTGGAGACCCAGTACTTC. As protein: CASSQEWGGSVSLETQYF.